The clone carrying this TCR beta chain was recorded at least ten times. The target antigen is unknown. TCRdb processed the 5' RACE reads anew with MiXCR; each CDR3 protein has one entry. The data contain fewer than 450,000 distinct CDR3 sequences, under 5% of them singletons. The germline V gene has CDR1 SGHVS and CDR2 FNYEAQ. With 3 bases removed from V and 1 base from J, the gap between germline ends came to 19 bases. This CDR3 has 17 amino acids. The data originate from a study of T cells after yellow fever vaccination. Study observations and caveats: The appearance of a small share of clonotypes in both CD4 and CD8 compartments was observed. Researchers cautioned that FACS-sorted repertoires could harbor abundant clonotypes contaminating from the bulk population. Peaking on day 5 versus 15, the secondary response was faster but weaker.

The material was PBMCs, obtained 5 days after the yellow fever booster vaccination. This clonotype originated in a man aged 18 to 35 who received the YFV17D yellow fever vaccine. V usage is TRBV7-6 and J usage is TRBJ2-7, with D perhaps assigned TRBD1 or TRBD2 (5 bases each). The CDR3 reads CASSLPGGTGFSYEQYF. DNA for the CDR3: TGTGCCAGCAGCTTGCCGGGTGGGACGGGTTTTTCCTACGAGCAGTACTTC.